Shown below are 16 T cell receptor beta chains from a single sample sequenced in a study of CXCR3-negative and CXCR3-positive naive CD8 T cells. The TRB cDNA libraries were prepared by 5' RACE with UMI labels. TCRdb reanalyzed the 5' RACE reads and collapses them to one entry per CDR3 protein, without DNA. The listing records tens of thousands of distinct CDR3 sequences. Specimen: naive CXCR3- CD8+ T cells from blood. Subset here: CD45RO-CCR7+CD27+CD95- naive CD8+ T cells lacking CXCR3 (TNR3-). The source is a human donor in good health. Some clones in this sample may be carry-over from other donors' samples.

The chain uses TRBV20-1 and TRBJ2-1; TCRdb gives TRBD2 as the D gene, but with no DNA this cannot be confirmed. The CDR3 has 15 residues. Per germline, CDR1 DFQATT and CDR2 SNEGSKA (reference sequence). The CDR3 reads CSARDDSGAYNEQFF.

V is TRBV11-3 and J is TRBJ2-1; TCRdb's D call of TRBD1 is untestable without DNA. Looked up from germline, CDR1 is SGHNT and CDR2 is YENEEA. The CDR3 is 15 amino acids. The CDR3 region is CASSPRGTGENEQFF.

The chain links TRBV9 to TRBJ1-2. The germline CDR1 and CDR2 sequences are SGDLS and YYNGEE. This CDR3 is built from 15 residues. CDR3 amino acids: CASSHSGTPNYGYTF.

The chain uses TRBV29-1 and TRBJ2-7; TCRdb gives TRBD2 as the D gene, but with no DNA this cannot be confirmed. CDR1 is SQVTM and CDR2 is ANQGSEA in the germline V gene. CDR3 length: 13 residues. CDR3 sequence reads: CSVQLAGLYEQYF.

The chain links TRBV27 to TRBJ2-1; checking the TCRdb D call of TRBD1 is not possible without DNA. CDR1 is MNHEY and CDR2 is SMNVEV in the germline V gene (reference sequence). This CDR3 is built from 14 residues. Here the CDR3 reads CASTPGHTYNEQFF.

J is TRBJ1-2 and V is TRBV20-1. The CDR3 contains 13 residues. Germline CDR1 and CDR2: DFQATT and SNEGSKA (reference sequence). CDR3 amino acids: CSAREAATYGYTF.

The CDR3 region is CASSQELGQGANYGYTF. The chain carries TRBV4-1 and TRBJ1-2; TCRdb picks TRBD1, but there is no DNA to check that call. Germline values: CDR1 MGHRA, CDR2 YSYEKL. This CDR3 contains 17 residues.

V is TRBV7-9 and J is TRBJ2-1. The CDR3 length is 12 residues. The V gene's germline CDR1 is SEHNR and CDR2 FQNEAQ (reference sequence). CDR3 protein: CASSLVGDEQFF.

The genes are TRBV7-2 and TRBJ2-7. Per the germline V gene, CDR1 is SGHTA and CDR2 is FQGNSA. The CDR3 is made up of 13 amino acids. CDR3 amino acids: CASSLYGSYEQYF.

The chain combines TRBV7-2 with TRBJ2-5; without DNA, the TCRdb call of TRBD1 cannot be checked. The CDR3 contains 15 residues. The germline CDR1 and CDR2 sequences are SGHTA and FQGNSA. The CDR3: CASSPGAALRETQYF.

The chain combines TRBV11-2 with TRBJ2-5; TCRdb calls TRBD1, which cannot be checked without DNA. Germline V CDR1 and CDR2: SGHAT, FQNNGV. The length of the CDR3 is 14 residues. The CDR3 sequence is CASSPPNGAETQYF. Combining the CDR3 with reference TRBV11-2 and TRBJ2-5 gives the whole variable domain EAGVAQSPRYKIIEKRQSVAFWCNPISGHATLYWYQQILGQGPKLLIQFQNNGVVDDSQLPKDRFSAERLKGVDSTLKIQPAKLEDSAVYLCASSPPNGAETQYFGPGTRLLVL.

The rearrangement uses TRBV6-2 or TRBV6-3 and TRBJ1-1. This CDR3 is built from 15 residues. CDR1 and CDR2 (germline): MNHEY, SVGEGT. CDR3 sequence: CASSYPRAVNTEAFF.

The V call is TRBV7-6, the J call TRBJ2-1; TCRdb proposes TRBD1, but this gene call is untestable without DNA. CDR1 and CDR2 from the germline V gene are SGHVS and FNYEAQ. The CDR3 is made up of 17 amino acids. CDR3 sequence reads: CASSPQGGVEPYNEQFF.

The chain combines TRBV6-5 with TRBJ2-7; TCRdb returns TRBD1, unconfirmable since there is no DNA. CDR1 MNHEY and CDR2 SVGAGI come from the germline V gene. The CDR3 covers 14 residues. The CDR3: CASRQGIKTYEQYF.

The chain joins TRBV20-1 to TRBJ2-5; checking the TCRdb D call of TRBD1 is not possible without DNA. CDR1 is DFQATT, CDR2 SNEGSKA, per germline (reference sequence). The CDR3 has 15 residues. The CDR3 reads CSARDSGRTEETQYF.

The rearrangement joins TRBV29-1 to TRBJ2-7. The CDR3 contains 12 residues. Germline CDR1 is SQVTM and CDR2 is ANQGSEA. CDR3 loop: CSVEDLTPTQYF.